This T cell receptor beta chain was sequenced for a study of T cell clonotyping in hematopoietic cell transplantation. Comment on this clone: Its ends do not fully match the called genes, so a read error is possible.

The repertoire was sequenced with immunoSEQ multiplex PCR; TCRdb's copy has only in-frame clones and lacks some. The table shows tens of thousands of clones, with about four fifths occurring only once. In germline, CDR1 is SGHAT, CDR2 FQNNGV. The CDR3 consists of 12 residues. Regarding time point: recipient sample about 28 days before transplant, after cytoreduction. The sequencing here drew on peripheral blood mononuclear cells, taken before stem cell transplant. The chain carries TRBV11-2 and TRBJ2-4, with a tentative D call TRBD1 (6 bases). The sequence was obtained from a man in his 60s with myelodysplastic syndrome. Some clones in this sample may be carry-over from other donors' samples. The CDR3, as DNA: TGTGCCAGCAGCCAGACAGGTCCGGTTTTGAACTTC. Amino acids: CASSQTGPVLNF.